A selection of T cell receptor beta chains follows, all from one sample in a study of T cell repertoires in cytomegalovirus infection. TCRdb itself ran the reads through MiXCR, one entry per CDR3 protein. Of some 440,000 distinct CDR3 sequences in the sample, 30% to 40% are singletons; the top ten hold roughly 13%. Sequenced material: PBMCs. The receptors here all came from a human donor in good health (CMV status not recorded). Some clones in this sample may be carry-over from other donors' samples. Each CDR3 is given with its conserved first and last residue. The D gene is left open where the match is weak. Expanded clones get a size class; other rows say once, few or many, or leave the size out.

d_call j_call v_call clone_size cdr3_nt cdr3_aa
TRBD1 TRBJ1-1 TRBV19 . TGTGCCAGTAGTATCCAGGGGGCGACTGAAGCTTTCTTT CASSIQGATEAFF
TRBD1 TRBJ2-4 TRBV20-1 . TGCAGTGCTAGAAAACCAGGGGGAGACATTCAGTACTTC CSARKPGGDIQYF
. TRBJ2-5 TRBV7-6 many TGTGCCAGCAGCTTAGAGCTGGACCAAGAGACCCAGTACTTC CASSLELDQETQYF
TRBD1 TRBJ1-4 TRBV28 few TGTGCCAGCAGTCCGACCGGGACAGGAGTAGGAGGAAAACTGTTTTTT CASSPTGTGVGGKLFF
. TRBJ2-3 TRBV7-6 many TGTGCCAGCAGCTTAATGCCGGGGGCAACAGATACGCAGTATTTT CASSLMPGATDTQYF
. TRBJ2-3 TRBV7-3 . TGTGCCAGCAGCTTTCCCCCGAGGGCCCTTGACACAGATACGCAGTACTTT CASSFPPRALDTDTQYF
TRBD1 TRBJ2-7 TRBV6-1 few TGTGCCAGCAGTAGACAGGGATTCACCTACGAGCAGTACTTC CASSRQGFTYEQYF
. TRBJ1-1 TRBV29-1 few TGCAGCGTGGCGACCCCGAACACTGAAGCTTTCTTT CSVATPNTEAFF
. TRBJ2-3 TRBV11-3 few TGTGCCAGCAGTAGAAGTTATGATACGCAGTATTTT CASSRSYDTQYF
. TRBJ2-1 TRBV27 . TGTGCCAGCCACGGGGGAATGTATGGCAATGAGCAGTTCTTC CASHGGMYGNEQFF
TRBD1 TRBJ2-5 TRBV12-3/TRBV12-4 . TGTGCCAGCAGTCCGGGACAGACTCCCACACCGGAGACCCAGTACTTC CASSPGQTPTPETQYF
. TRBJ1-5 TRBV10-3 . TGTGCCATCAGTGACAACTCGGTGGGTCAGCCCCAGCATTTT CAISDNSVGQPQHF
. TRBJ1-2 TRBV7-2 many TGTGCCAGCAGCGTCCCGGGACGGATCTATGGCTACACCTTC CASSVPGRIYGYTF
. TRBJ2-5 TRBV4-3 few TGCGCCAGCAGCCAAATACCGAGGGGGGGAGAGACCCAGTACTTC CASSQIPRGGETQYF
TRBD1 TRBJ2-6 TRBV6-1 few TGTGCCAGCAGTTTGGGACAGCCCTCTGGGGCCAACGTCCTGACTTTC CASSLGQPSGANVLTF
. TRBJ2-2 TRBV7-8 many TGTGCCAGCAGCTTAGCGCTCTCCGGGAACACCGGGGAGCTGTTTTTT CASSLALSGNTGELFF
TRBD1 TRBJ1-5 TRBV19 . TGTGCCAGTAGCCGGGGACAGGGGCGTTTTCAGCCCCAGCATTTT CASSRGQGRFQPQHF
. TRBJ1-1 TRBV5-8 few TGTGCCAGCAGCTTGGTGGGCCGGGGTACTGAAGCTTTCTTT CASSLVGRGTEAFF
TRBD2 TRBJ2-2 TRBV6-6 . TGTGCCAGCAGTTACTCCCGTAGCGGGGGGGCAGAGGGGGAGCTGTTTTTT CASSYSRSGGAEGELFF
TRBD1 TRBJ1-4 TRBV11-2 few TGTGCCAGCAGCCCTCATGAAGGGGGCGCCCGGGATGAAAAACTGTTTTTT CASSPHEGGARDEKLFF
. TRBJ1-5 TRBV7-6 . TGTGCCAGCAGCTCAACCAATGGCCATCCCCAGCATTTT CASSSTNGHPQHF
TRBD2 TRBJ2-1 TRBV7-2 . TGTGCCAGCAGCTATCCGGGACTAGCGGGGGGCGGCTCCTACAATGAGCAGTTCTTC CASSYPGLAGGGSYNEQFF
TRBD2 TRBJ2-7 TRBV6-6 few TGTGCCAGCAGACCTACTAGCGGGGGACGTTACGAGCAGTACTTC CASRPTSGGRYEQYF
. TRBJ1-4 TRBV7-9 . TGTGCCAGCAGCTTACCTGGCTCTAATGAAAAACTGTTTTTT CASSLPGSNEKLFF
. TRBJ2-2 TRBV4-2 few TGTGCCAGCAGCCAAGAATTCGATCAGGGGATTGTCACCGGGGAGCTGTTTTTT CASSQEFDQGIVTGELFF
. TRBJ1-1 TRBV12-3/TRBV12-4 few TGTGCCAGCAGTTTTCGCGCGGGTACGGAAGCTTTCTTT CASSFRAGTEAFF
. TRBJ1-5 TRBV20-1 . TGCAGTGCTAGAGATCAGCAAGGGAACAATCAGCCCCAGCATTTT CSARDQQGNNQPQHF
. TRBJ2-7 TRBV28 many TGTGCCAGCAGTCACCCCCGGGGGTCCCACGAGCAGTACTTC CASSHPRGSHEQYF
TRBD1 TRBJ1-2 TRBV7-9 few TGTGCCAGCAGCCGTTCCGGGACAGCTCCCTATGGCTACACCTTC CASSRSGTAPYGYTF
. TRBJ1-5 TRBV19 few TGTGCCAGTACAGGACGGCGGAATCAGCCCCAGCATTTT CASTGRRNQPQHF
TRBD2 TRBJ2-1 TRBV5-4 . TGTGCCAGCAGCCCCGCGAGCGGGGGGGGGTATGAGCAGTTCTTC CASSPASGGGYEQFF
. TRBJ1-1 TRBV20-1 few TGCAGTGCTAGTCCACGGGGGGCTAAAAACACTGAAGCTTTCTTT CSASPRGAKNTEAFF
. TRBJ1-1 TRBV10-3 few TGTGCCATCAGTGACAGGGAGGGGACTGAAGCTTTCTTT CAISDREGTEAFF
. TRBJ2-1 TRBV27 . TGTGCCAGCAGTCACCCAGGGAAAAATGAGCAGTTCTTC CASSHPGKNEQFF
TRBD1 TRBJ1-2 TRBV19 . TGTGCCAGTAGCACACCGGGACAGGGGGCGCGAAACTATGGCTACACCTTC CASSTPGQGARNYGYTF
. TRBJ2-7 TRBV20-1 . TGCAGTGCAACCCCGGGATCCTCCTACGAGCAGTCCTTC CSATPGSSYEQSF
. TRBJ2-1 TRBV6-1 . TGTGCCAGCATCCCCTGGGCCAGGAGCTCCTACAATGAGCAGTTCTTC CASIPWARSSYNEQFF
. TRBJ2-1 TRBV28 . TGTGCCAGCATCCCCTTCGGACCCGACTACGATGAGCAGTTCTTC CASIPFGPDYDEQFF
. TRBJ2-1 TRBV5-4 . TGTGCCAGCAGCCCCGCGGTGGGCTATGAGCAGTTCTTC CASSPAVGYEQFF
. TRBJ1-1 TRBV2 few TGTGCCAGCAGTCTACTCACAGCGAACACTGAAGCTTTCTTT CASSLLTANTEAFF
. TRBJ2-3 TRBV6-2/TRBV6-3 few TGTGCCAGCAGCCCCCAGGCGGCTAGCACAGATACGCAGTATTTT CASSPQAASTDTQYF
. TRBJ1-1 TRBV7-9 few TGTGCCAGCAGCTTAGGACGGATGGGGAACACTGAAGCTTTCTTT CASSLGRMGNTEAFF
TRBD2 TRBJ2-1 TRBV11-2 many TGTGCCAGCAGCTCGACTAGCGGGGCCTACAATGAGCAGTTCTTC CASSSTSGAYNEQFF
. TRBJ2-5 TRBV7-6 many TGTGCCAGCAGCTTAGTCCAAGAGACCCAGTACTTC CASSLVQETQYF
TRBD1 TRBJ1-2 TRBV7-8 many TGTGCCAGCAGCTTACTGGCAGGGGGAAACTATGGCTACACCTTC CASSLLAGGNYGYTF
. TRBJ2-7 TRBV6-6 . TGTGCCAGCAGTTATCTGGGTGGCCACGAGCAGTACTTC CASSYLGGHEQYF
. TRBJ1-4 TRBV19 . TGTGCCAGCAATAGAGGGGCGGGCGAAAAACTGTTTTTT CASNRGAGEKLFF
TRBD1 TRBJ2-7 TRBV2 . TGTGCCAGCGGGACAGGGATCCACGAGCAGTACTTC CASGTGIHEQYF
. TRBJ2-2 TRBV6-1 many TGTGCCAGCAGTGAAGAGACAGTGAACACCGGGGAGCTGTTTTTT CASSEETVNTGELFF
TRBD2 TRBJ2-3 TRBV27 many TGTGCCAGCAGTTTAAGCGGGGTTCACTTAGGCACAGATACGCAGTATTTT CASSLSGVHLGTDTQYF
. TRBJ2-2 TRBV19 . TGTGCCAGTAGTATAGCGCTAGCCCCCGGGGAGCTGTTTTTT CASSIALAPGELFF
TRBD1 TRBJ2-1 TRBV19 many TGTGCCAGTAGAGAGCAGGGGGCCGGGTACAATGAGCAGTTCTTC CASREQGAGYNEQFF
. TRBJ2-7 TRBV12-3/TRBV12-4 many TGTGCCAGCAGCAGGGGACCGAGCTCCTACGAGCAGTACTTC CASSRGPSSYEQYF
TRBD2 TRBJ2-1 TRBV6-5 few TGTGCCAGCAGTTTGGGACTATTGGGCAATGAGCAGTTCTTC CASSLGLLGNEQFF
. TRBJ2-7 TRBV7-6 . TGTGCCAGCAGCCCTCTGGCGGAAACTATCGACGAGCAGTACTTC CASSPLAETIDEQYF